This passage covers 18 T cell receptor beta chains from one sample sequenced in a study of T cell repertoires in cytomegalovirus infection (dated by TCRdb to about 2019). Data came from an Illumina HiSeq 1500. The raw public reads went through TCRdb reprocessing: fastp at Q25, MiXCR clone calling, in-frame beta chains kept. One record per CDR3 amino acid sequence lists the most common genes and DNA. A total of 55,000 to 70,000 distinct CDR3 sequences appear in this sample, 25% to 40% of them only once. The leading ten clones occupy around three quarters of the sample. These receptors have no identified antigens. Sample: PBMCs, sequenced either directly or after in vitro stimulation (not recorded which). The receptors shown here come from a human donor in good health (CMV status not recorded). Some clones in this sample may be carry-over from other donors' samples.

The rearrangement links TRBV7-6 to TRBJ2-3, with D tentatively TRBD2 (7 bases). Germline-derived CDR1 and CDR2 are SGHVS and FNYEAQ. This CDR3 comprises 16 residues. The V end lost 5 bases, the J end lost 1 base, and 16 bases lay between the germline ends. In nucleotides, the CDR3 is TGTGCCAGCAGCCGCCCTGGGGGGGCAGGCACAGATACGCAGTATTTT. Residues: CASSRPGGAGTDTQYF. Filled out from reference TRBV7-6 and TRBJ2-3, the complete variable domain reads GAGVSQSPRYKVTKRGQDVALRCDPISGHVSLYWYRQALGQGPEFLTYFNYEAQQDKSGLPNDRFSAERPEGSISTLTIQRTEQRDSAMYRCASSRPGGAGTDTQYFGPGTRLTVL.

The DNA of the CDR3 is TGCGCCAGCAGCTTGGGAGAAAGCCGGGATACGCAGTATTTT. Translating it yields CASSLGESRDTQYF. This rearrangement joins TRBV5-1 to TRBJ2-3; D gene uncertain. Germline V lookup: CDR1 SGHRS, CDR2 YFSETQ. Trimming shortened V by 0 bases and J by 6 bases, and 11 bases separated the two germline ends. CDR3 length: 14 residues. The variable domain in full, completed from reference TRBV5-1 and TRBJ2-3, reads KAGVTQTPRYLIKTRGQQVTLSCSPISGHRSVSWYQQTPGQGLQFLFEYFSETQRNKGNFPGRFSGRQFSNSRSEMNVSTLELGDSALYLCASSLGESRDTQYFGPGTRLTVL.

This rearrangement joins TRBV4-1 to TRBJ2-1, with 8 bases lining up with TRBD2. V gave up 4 bases and J gave up 10 bases; unmatched junction bases: 18. Germline assignment: CDR1 MGHRA and CDR2 YSYEKL. The CDR3 is made up of 17 amino acids. CDR3 loop: CASSRYAGTRGPEEQFF. The CDR3 DNA reads as TGCGCCAGCAGCCGATACGCCGGGACTAGGGGCCCAGAGGAGCAGTTCTTC.

The chain couples TRBV14 to TRBJ1-2; D gene unclear. Germline V gene data show CDR1 as SGHDN and CDR2 as FVKESK. The CDR3 is 13 residues long. The V gene lost 5 bases and the J gene lost 2 bases, with 9 bases spanning the gap. The CDR3 protein is CASSVGMNYGYTF. The CDR3 region has the DNA TGTGCCAGCAGCGTGGGAATGAACTATGGCTACACCTTC.

This clonotype was detected ten times or more. The CDR3 here is CASSPRTGLADTQYF. The CDR3 DNA is TGTGCCAGCAGCCCTCGGACAGGGTTGGCAGATACGCAGTATTTT. The chain links TRBV11-2 to TRBJ2-3; 8 bases fit TRBD1. The junction had 8 bases not matched to a gene; V was cut back by 5 bases and J by 4 bases. CDR1 SGHAT and CDR2 FQNNGV come from the germline V gene. The CDR3 is made up of 15 amino acids.

This clonotype appeared many times. The chain is built from TRBV12-3 or TRBV12-4 and TRBJ1-5, with D unclear. V dropped 1 base and J dropped 0 bases, with 4 bases sitting between them. The CDR3 spans 14 residues. The CDR3 sequence: CASSLGGSNQPQHF. The CDR3 coding sequence is TGTGCCAGCAGTTTAGGGGGTAGCAATCAGCCCCAGCATTTT.

The chain combines TRBV7-2 with TRBJ2-7, with D perhaps TRBD1 or TRBD2 (5 bases each). The CDR3 sequence is 14 residues long. V gave up 8 bases and J gave up 1 base, with 15 bases separating them. Per germline, CDR1 SGHTA and CDR2 FQGNSA. This chain's CDR3 is CASGGWTHSYEQYF. DNA for the CDR3: TGTGCCAGCGGGGGTTGGACCCATTCCTACGAGCAGTACTTC.

This clonotype was counted a few times. This sequence joins TRBV4-3 and TRBJ1-3; no clear D gene. The CDR3 runs to 16 residues. V lost 0 bases and J lost 0, with 9 bases in between. Germline lookup yields CDR1 LGHNA and CDR2 YSLEER. The CDR3 sequence: CASSQDHANSGNTIYF. CDR3 bases: TGCGCCAGCAGCCAAGATCACGCGAACTCTGGAAACACCATATATTTT.

The rearrangement links TRBV6-1 to TRBJ2-3, with D possibly matching TRBD2 (6 bases). Trimming shortened V by 1 base and J by 5 bases, and 16 bases separated the two germline ends. The germline V gene encodes CDR1 MNHNS and CDR2 SASEGT. This CDR3 is built from 16 residues. The CDR3 nucleotides are TGTGCCAGCAGTGAAGATGGGAGGATCCGGGAAGATACGCAGTATTTT. The encoded protein is CASSEDGRIREDTQYF.

The sample holds a few counts of this clonotype. This chain joins TRBV4-1 and TRBJ2-1; 9 positions agree with TRBD1. The length of the CDR3 is 15 residues. Trimming cost V 2 bases and J 10 bases; bases outside gene matches: 9. Germline loops: CDR1 MGHRA, CDR2 YSYEKL. The CDR3 nucleotides are TGCGCCAGCAGCCAACCGGGACAGGGTTCGAGGGAGCAGTTCTTC. As protein: CASSQPGQGSREQFF.

The rearrangement joins TRBV29-1 to TRBJ2-7; 8 bases match TRBD2. The length of the CDR3 is 15 residues. In germline, CDR1 is SQVTM, CDR2 ANQGSEA. V trimming: 0 bases; J trimming: 3 bases; junction bases outside the gene matches: 7. The CDR3 sequence: CSVEDQAGGYYEQYF. The DNA for the CDR3 is TGCAGCGTTGAAGATCAGGCGGGAGGTTACTACGAGCAGTACTTC.

This clonotype was seen a few times. The rearrangement uses TRBV7-2 and TRBJ2-3, with TRBD1 as a possible D gene (5 bases). V shed 7 bases and J shed 2 bases, with 10 bases lying between them. CDR3 size: 13 residues. Germline V gene sequence: CDR1 SGHTA, CDR2 FQGNSA. The CDR3 DNA reads TGTGCCAGCACGTTAGGGGCCACAGATACGCAGTATTTT. The encoded protein is CASTLGATDTQYF. Based on the CDR3 plus reference TRBV7-2 and TRBJ2-3, the full variable domain is GAGVSQSPSNKVTEKGKDVELRCDPISGHTALYWYRQSLGQGLEFLIYFQGNSAPDKSGLPSDRFSAERTGGSVSTLTIQRTQQEDSAVYLCASTLGATDTQYFGPGTRLTVL.

This clonotype was found many times. The chain carries TRBV7-6 and TRBJ1-2, with 8 nucleotides matching TRBD1. The CDR3 totals 14 residues. J lost 6 bases, V lost 4 bases, and 7 bases had no gene match. Germline CDR1 reads SGHVS; CDR2 reads FNYEAQ. The CDR3 DNA follows: TGTGCCAGCAGCTCCGGACAGGGACTTAATGGCTACACCTTC. It codes for CASSSGQGLNGYTF.

This clonotype was seen only a few times. The rearrangement joins TRBV12-3 or TRBV12-4 to TRBJ2-1, with D perhaps TRBD2 (6 bases). CDR3 length: 11 amino acids. V was shortened by 6 bases and J by 15 bases, with 15 bases between the two germline ends. The CDR3, as DNA: TGTGCCAGCAGCCTGGGGGGACGTCGGTTCTTC. It codes for CASSLGGRRFF.

The CDR3 reads CASRHPGFHEQYF. Written as DNA, the CDR3 is TGTGCCAGCCGCCACCCCGGGTTCCACGAGCAGTACTTC. The chain employs TRBV6-6 and TRBJ2-7, with D hard to call. The CDR3 is 13 amino acids. Germline values: CDR1 MNHNY, CDR2 SVGAGI (reference sequence). V shed 8 bases and J shed 5 bases, with 16 bases lying between them.

The V call is TRBV2, the J call TRBJ2-1; D is possibly TRBD2 (5 bases). CDR1 and CDR2 from the germline V gene are SNHLY and FYNNEI. With 6 bases removed from V and 0 bases from J, the gap between germline ends came to 12 bases. The CDR3 is 15 amino acids. CDR3 amino acids: CASRSGLSSYNEQFF. DNA of the CDR3: TGTGCCAGCAGATCTGGACTGAGCTCCTACAATGAGCAGTTCTTC. Filled out from reference TRBV2 and TRBJ2-1, the complete variable domain reads EPEVTQTPSHQVTQMGQEVILRCVPISNHLYFYWYRQILGQKVEFLVSFYNNEISEKSEIFDDQFSVERPDGSNFTLKIRSTKLEDSAMYFCASRSGLSSYNEQFFGPGTRLTVL.

The gene calls are TRBV5-4 and TRBJ1-4; D is uncertain. Germline CDR1 SGHNT, CDR2 YYREEE (reference sequence). This CDR3 comprises 14 residues. V was clipped by 1 base and J by 0 bases, with 4 bases between them. CDR3 sequence reads: CASSLQATNEKLFF. In DNA, the CDR3 is TGTGCCAGCAGCTTGCAGGCAACTAATGAAAAACTGTTTTTT. The whole variable domain, remainder taken from reference TRBV5-4 and TRBJ1-4, is ETGVTQSPTHLIKTRGQQVTLRCSSQSGHNTVSWYQQALGQGPQFIFQYYREEENGRGNFPPRFSGLQFPNYSSELNVNALELDDSALYLCASSLQATNEKLFFGSGTQLSVL.

This clonotype appeared a few times. The V gene is TRBV12-3 or TRBV12-4, the J gene TRBJ1-1; TRBD1 might be the D (6 bases). CDR3 size: 14 residues. Trimming pared 6 bases from V and 1 base from J, leaving 12 bases between. CDR3 loop: CASRLGTSNTEAFF. CDR3 coding DNA: TGTGCCAGCAGGCTCGGGACATCGAACACTGAAGCTTTCTTT.